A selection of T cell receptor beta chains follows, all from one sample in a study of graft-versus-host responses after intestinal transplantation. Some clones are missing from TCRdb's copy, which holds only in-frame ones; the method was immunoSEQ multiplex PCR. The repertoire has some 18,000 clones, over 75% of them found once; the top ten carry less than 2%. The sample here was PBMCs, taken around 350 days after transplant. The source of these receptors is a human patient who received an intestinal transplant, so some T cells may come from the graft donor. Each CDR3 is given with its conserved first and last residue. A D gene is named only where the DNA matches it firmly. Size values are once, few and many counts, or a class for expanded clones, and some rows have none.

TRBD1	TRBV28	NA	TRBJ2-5	TGTGCCAGCAGCACTACCGACAGGGTCAGCTCAGAGACCCAGTACTTC	CASSTTDRVSSETQYF
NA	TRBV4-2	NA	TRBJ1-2	TGTGCCAGCAGCCAAGATCCGGACTCAAACTATGGCTACACCTTC	CASSQDPDSNYGYTF
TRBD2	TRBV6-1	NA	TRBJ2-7	TGTGCCAGCAGTGAAAACGGACTAGCGGGGAACGAGCAGTACTTC	CASSENGLAGNEQYF
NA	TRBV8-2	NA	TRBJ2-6	TGTGGCAGAGCAGACACGATAACACAAAGTCGGGCCAACGTCCTGACTTTC	CGRADTITQSRANVLTF
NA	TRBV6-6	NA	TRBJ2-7	TGTGCCAGCAGTTACTCGGACAGTTTCTACGAGCAGTACTTC	CASSYSDSFYEQYF
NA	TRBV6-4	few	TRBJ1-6	TGTGCCACCCTCGGATCCAGTGGGAGCTCCTATAATTCACCCCTCCACTTT	CATLGSSGSSYNSPLHF
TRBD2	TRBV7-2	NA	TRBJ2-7	TGTGCCAGCAGCTGGGGGACTACGACCTCCGACGAGCAGTACTTC	CASSWGTTTSDEQYF
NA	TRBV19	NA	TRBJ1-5	TGTGCCAGTAGTATCTCAAGCAGGGCCGATCAGCCCCAGCATTTT	CASSISSRADQPQHF
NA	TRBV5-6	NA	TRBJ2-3	TGTGCCAGCAGCTTGGGAGGAGTACACGGAGATACGCAGTATTTT	CASSLGGVHGDTQYF
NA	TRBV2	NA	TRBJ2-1	TGTGCCAGCAGCGATCCCCGGACTGCGTGGTGGTTCTTC	CASSDPRTAWWFF
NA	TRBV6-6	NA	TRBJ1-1	TGTGCCAGCAGTTGGGGACCGGACGTGGGGTCTGAAGCTTTCTTT	CASSWGPDVGSEAFF
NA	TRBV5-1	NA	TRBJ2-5	TGCGCCAGCAGCTTGGAGCGGAATCAAGAGACCCAGTACTTC	CASSLERNQETQYF
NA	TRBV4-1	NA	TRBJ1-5	TGCGCCAGCAGCCAAGGGTCAGGGAATCAGCCCCAGCATTTT	CASSQGSGNQPQHF
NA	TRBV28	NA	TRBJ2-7	TGTGCCAGCAGTTTCTCTCAGGGACCCTCCTACGAGCAGTACTTC	CASSFSQGPSYEQYF
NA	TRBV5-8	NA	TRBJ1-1	TGTGCCAGCAGCTTGTACACCCTGAACACTGAAGCTTTCTTT	CASSLYTLNTEAFF
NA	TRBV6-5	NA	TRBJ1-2	TGTGCCAGCACCCTAACAGGGTCTGATGGCTACACCTTC	CASTLTGSDGYTF
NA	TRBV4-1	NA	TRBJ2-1	TGCGCCAGCAGCCAAGACCCGAACCGGGCTCCGAAGGAAGAGCAGTTCTTC	CASSQDPNRAPKEEQFF
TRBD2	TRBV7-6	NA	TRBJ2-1	TGTGCCAGCAGCCCAACTAGCGGAACCTACAATGAGCAGTTCTTC	CASSPTSGTYNEQFF
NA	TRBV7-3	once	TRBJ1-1	TGTGCCAGCAGCTTAACAGGGGCGGACACTGAAGCTTTCTTT	CASSLTGADTEAFF
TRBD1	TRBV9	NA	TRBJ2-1	TGTGCCAGCAGCGTAGGCGTACCGGGACAGGGTGGGAACTCCTACAATGAGCAGTTCTTC	CASSVGVPGQGGNSYNEQFF
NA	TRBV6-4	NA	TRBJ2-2	TGTGCCAGCAGGGGGTCCGAAACCGGGGAGCTGTTTTTT	CASRGSETGELFF
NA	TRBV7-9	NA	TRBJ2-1	TGTGCCAGTAGCGGTTCCTACAATGAGCAGTTCTTC	CASSGSYNEQFF
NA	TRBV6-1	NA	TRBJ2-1	TGTGCCAGCAGTTCCCCGCTCGGGGGCAATGAGCAGTTCTTC	CASSSPLGGNEQFF
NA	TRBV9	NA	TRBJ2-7	TGTGCCAGCAGCGTAATGGGCCTATTATTC	CASSVMGLLF
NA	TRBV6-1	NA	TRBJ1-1	TGTGCCAGCACCGTCGCAGAAAGCACTGAAGCTTTCTTT	CASTVAESTEAFF
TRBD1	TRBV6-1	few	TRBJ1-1	TGTGCCAGCCGGGACAGGGGGGGAGCGACTGAAGCTTTCTTT	CASRDRGGATEAFF
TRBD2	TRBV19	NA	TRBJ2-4	TGTGCCAGTAGTACGGGGGGATTGGACGGGACCATTCAGTACTTC	CASSTGGLDGTIQYF
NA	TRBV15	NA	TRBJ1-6	TGTGCCGCCAGCGGTTCTGTAGACAGAGATAATTCACCCCTCCACTTT	CAASGSVDRDNSPLHF
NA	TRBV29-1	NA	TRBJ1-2	TGCAGCGTTGGCAGCGGATTCTATGGCTACACCTTC	CSVGSGFYGYTF